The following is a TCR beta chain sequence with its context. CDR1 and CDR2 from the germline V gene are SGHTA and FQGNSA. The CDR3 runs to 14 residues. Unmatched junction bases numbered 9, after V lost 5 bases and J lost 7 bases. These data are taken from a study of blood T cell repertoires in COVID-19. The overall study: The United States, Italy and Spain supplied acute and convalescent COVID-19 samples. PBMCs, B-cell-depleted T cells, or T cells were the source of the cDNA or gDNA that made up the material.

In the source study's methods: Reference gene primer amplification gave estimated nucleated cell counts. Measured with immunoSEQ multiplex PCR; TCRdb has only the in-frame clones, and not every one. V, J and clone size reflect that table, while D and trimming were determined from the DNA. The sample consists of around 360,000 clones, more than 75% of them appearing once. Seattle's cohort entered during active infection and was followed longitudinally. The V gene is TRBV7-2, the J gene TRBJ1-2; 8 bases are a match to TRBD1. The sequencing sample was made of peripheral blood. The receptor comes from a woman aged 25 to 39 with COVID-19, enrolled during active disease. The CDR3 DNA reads TGTGCCAGCAGCCAAAGGACAGGGAGGGGTGGCTACACCTTC. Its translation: CASSQRTGRGGYTF.